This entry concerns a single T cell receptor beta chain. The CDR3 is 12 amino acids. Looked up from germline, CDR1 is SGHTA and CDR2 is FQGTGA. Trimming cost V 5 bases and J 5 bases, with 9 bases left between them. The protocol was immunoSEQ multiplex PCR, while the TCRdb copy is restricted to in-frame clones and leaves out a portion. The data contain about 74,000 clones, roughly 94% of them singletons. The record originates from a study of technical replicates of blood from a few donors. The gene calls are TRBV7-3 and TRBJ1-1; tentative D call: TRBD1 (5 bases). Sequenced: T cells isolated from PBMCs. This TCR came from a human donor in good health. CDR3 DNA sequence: TGTGCCAGCAGCCCAGGGTTAACTGAAGCTTTCTTT. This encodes CASSPGLTEAFF.